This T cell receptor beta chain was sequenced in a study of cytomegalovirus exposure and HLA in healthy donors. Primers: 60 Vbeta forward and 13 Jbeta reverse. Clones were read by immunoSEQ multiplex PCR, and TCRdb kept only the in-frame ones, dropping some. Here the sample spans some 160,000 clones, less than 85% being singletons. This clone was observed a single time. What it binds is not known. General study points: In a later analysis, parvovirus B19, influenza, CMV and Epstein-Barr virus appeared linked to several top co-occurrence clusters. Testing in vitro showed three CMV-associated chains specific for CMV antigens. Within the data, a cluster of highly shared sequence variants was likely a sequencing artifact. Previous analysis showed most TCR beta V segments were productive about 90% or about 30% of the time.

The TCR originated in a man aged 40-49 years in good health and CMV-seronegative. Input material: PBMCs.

DNA for the CDR3: TGTGCCTGGAGTGTGGAGTTGCTCCACACCTTC. Translation: CAWSVELLHTF. V and J are TRBV30 and TRBJ1-2; D remains unclear. In germline, CDR1 is GTSNPN, CDR2 SVGIG (reference sequence). Deletions cut 0 bases from V and 12 bases from J, with 11 bases between. The CDR3 extends over 11 amino acids.